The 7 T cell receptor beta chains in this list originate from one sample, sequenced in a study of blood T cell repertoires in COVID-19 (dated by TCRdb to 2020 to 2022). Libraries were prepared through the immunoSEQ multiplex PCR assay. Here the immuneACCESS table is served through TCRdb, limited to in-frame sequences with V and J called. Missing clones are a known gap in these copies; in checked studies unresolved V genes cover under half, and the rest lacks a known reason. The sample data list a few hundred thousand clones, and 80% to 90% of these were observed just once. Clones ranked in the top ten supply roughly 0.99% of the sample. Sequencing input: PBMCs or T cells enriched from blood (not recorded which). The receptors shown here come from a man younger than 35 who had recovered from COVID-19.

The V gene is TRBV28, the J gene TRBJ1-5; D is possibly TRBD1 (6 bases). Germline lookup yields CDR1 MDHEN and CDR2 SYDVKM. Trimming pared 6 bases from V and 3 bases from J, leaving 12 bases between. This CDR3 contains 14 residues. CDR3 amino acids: CASSLTGVNQPQHF. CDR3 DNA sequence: TGTGCCAGCAGCCTGACAGGAGTCAATCAGCCCCAGCATTTT.

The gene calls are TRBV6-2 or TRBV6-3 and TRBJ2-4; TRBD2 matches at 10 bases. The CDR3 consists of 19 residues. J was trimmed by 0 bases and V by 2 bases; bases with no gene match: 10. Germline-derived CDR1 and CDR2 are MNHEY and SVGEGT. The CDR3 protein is CASSYIRTSGKIAKNIQYF. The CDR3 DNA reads TGTGCCAGCAGTTACATACGGACTAGCGGTAAAATAGCCAAAAACATTCAGTACTTC.

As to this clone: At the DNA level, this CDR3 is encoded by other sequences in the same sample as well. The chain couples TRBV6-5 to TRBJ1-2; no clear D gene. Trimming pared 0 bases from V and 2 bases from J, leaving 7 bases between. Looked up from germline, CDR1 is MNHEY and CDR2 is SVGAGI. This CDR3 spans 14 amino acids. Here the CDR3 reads CASSYSAGNYGYTF. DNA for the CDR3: TGTGCCAGCAGTTACTCAGCGGGGAACTATGGCTACACCTTC.

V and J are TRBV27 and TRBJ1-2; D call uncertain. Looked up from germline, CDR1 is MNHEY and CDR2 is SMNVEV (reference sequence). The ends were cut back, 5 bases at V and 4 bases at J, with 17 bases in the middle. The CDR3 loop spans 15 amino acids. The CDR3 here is CASSPSAPRGYGYTF. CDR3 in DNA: TGTGCCAGCAGTCCTTCGGCACCCCGGGGCTATGGCTACACCTTC.

As DNA, the CDR3 is TGTGCCAGCAGATACCTTCCAGGGGGCGCAAACCAGCCCCAGCATTTT. Translated: CASRYLPGGANQPQHF. The rearrangement uses TRBV2 and TRBJ1-5, with TRBD1 matching over 8 bases. This CDR3 has 16 amino acids. The ends lost 6 bases at V and 7 bases at J; junction bases unmatched: 14. CDR1 SNHLY and CDR2 FYNNEI come from the germline V gene.

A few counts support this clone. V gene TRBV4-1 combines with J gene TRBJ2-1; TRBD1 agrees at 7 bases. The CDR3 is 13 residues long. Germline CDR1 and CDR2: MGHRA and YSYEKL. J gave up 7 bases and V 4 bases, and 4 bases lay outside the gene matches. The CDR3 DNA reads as TGCGCCAGCAGCCTAGGACAGGCTAATGAGCAGTTCTTC. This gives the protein CASSLGQANEQFF.

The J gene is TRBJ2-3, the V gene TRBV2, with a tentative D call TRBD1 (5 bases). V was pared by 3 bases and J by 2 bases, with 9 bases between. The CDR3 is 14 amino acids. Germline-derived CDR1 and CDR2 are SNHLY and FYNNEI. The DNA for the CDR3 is TGTGCCAGCAGTGATGACAGATCCACAGATACGCAGTATTTT. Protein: CASSDDRSTDTQYF.